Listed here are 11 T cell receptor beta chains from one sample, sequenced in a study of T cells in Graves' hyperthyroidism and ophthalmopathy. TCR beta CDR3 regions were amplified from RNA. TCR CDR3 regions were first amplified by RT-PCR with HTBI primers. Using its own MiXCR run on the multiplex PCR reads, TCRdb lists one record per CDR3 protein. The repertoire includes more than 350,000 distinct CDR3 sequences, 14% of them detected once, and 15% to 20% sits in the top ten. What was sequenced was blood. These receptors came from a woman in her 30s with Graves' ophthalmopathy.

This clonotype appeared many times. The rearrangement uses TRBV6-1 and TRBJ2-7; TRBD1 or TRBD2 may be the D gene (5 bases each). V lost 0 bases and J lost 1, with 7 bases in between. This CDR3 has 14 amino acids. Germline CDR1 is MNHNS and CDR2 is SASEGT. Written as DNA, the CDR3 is TGTGCCAGCAGTGAAGCGGGACCTTCCTACGAGCAGTACTTC. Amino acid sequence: CASSEAGPSYEQYF.

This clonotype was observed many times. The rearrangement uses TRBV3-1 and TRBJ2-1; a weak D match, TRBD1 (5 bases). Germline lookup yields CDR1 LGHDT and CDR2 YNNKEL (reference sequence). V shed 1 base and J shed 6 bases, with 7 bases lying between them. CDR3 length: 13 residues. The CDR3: CASSQARANEQFF. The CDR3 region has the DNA TGTGCCAGCAGCCAAGCCAGGGCCAATGAGCAGTTCTTC.

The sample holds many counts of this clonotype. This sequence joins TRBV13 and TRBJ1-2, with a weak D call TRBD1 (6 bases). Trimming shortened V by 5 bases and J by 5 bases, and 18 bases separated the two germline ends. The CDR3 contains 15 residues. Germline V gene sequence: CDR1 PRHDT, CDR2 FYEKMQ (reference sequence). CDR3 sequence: CASSSRGPSTYGYTF. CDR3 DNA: TGTGCCAGCAGCAGCAGGGGACCCTCAACTTATGGCTACACCTTC.

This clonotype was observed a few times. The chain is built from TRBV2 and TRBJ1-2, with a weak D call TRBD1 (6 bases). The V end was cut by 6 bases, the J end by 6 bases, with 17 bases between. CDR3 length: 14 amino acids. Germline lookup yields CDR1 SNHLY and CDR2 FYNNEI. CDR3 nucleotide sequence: TGTGCCAGCAGCGACCGAATGGACAGAAATGGCTACACCTTC. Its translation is CASSDRMDRNGYTF.

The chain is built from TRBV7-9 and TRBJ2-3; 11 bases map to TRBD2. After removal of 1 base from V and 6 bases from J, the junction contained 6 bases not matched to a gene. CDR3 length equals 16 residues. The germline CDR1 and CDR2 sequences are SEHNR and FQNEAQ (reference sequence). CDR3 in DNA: TGTGCCAGCAGCTTAGAACTAGCGGGGGAAGTGGATACGCAGTATTTT. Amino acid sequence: CASSLELAGEVDTQYF.

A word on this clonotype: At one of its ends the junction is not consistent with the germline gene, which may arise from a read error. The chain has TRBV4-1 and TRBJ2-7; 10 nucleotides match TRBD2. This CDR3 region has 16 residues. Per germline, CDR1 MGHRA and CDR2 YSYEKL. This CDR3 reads CASSHSGLAASHEQYF. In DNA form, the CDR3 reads TGCGCCAGCAGCCATTCAGGACTAGCGGCCTCCCACGAGCAGTACTTC.

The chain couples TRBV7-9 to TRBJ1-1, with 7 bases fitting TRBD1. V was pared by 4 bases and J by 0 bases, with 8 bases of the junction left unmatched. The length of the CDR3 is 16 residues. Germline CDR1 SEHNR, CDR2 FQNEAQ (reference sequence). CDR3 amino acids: CASSSRPGQMNTEAFF. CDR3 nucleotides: TGTGCCAGCAGCTCAAGGCCGGGACAGATGAACACTGAAGCTTTCTTT.

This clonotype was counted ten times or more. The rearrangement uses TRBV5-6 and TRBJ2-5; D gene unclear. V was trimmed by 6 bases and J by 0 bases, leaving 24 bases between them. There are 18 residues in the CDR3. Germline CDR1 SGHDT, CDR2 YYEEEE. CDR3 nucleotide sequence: TGTGCCAGCACCCCCCGAAGGGTATTAGCCAGGTACCAAGAGACCCAGTACTTC. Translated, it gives CASTPRRVLARYQETQYF.

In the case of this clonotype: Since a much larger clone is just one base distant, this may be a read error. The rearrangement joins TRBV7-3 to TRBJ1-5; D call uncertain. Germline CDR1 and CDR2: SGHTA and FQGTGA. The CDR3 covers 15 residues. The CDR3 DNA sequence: TGTGTCAGCAGCTCCACCGGCGTCATCAATCAGCCCCAGCATTTT. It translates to CVSSSTGVINQPQHF.

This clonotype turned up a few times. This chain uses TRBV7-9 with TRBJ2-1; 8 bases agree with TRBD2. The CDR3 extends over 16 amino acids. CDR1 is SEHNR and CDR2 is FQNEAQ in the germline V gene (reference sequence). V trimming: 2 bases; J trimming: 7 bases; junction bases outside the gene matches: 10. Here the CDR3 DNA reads TGTGCCAGCAGCTTATGGCGGGGGGTAACGGGGAATGAGCAGTTCTTC. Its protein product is CASSLWRGVTGNEQFF. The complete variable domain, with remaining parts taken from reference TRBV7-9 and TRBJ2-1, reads DTGVSQNPRHKITKRGQNVTFRCDPISEHNRLYWYRQTLGQGPEFLTYFQNEAQLEKSRLLSDRFSAERPKGSFSTLEIQRTEQGDSAMYLCASSLWRGVTGNEQFFGPGTRLTVL.

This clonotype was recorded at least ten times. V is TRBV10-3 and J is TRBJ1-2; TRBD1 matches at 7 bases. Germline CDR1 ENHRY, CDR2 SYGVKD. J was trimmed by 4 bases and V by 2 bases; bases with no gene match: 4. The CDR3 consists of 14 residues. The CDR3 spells CAISEGTAVYGYTF. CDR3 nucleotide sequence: TGTGCCATCAGTGAGGGGACAGCCGTCTATGGCTACACCTTC.